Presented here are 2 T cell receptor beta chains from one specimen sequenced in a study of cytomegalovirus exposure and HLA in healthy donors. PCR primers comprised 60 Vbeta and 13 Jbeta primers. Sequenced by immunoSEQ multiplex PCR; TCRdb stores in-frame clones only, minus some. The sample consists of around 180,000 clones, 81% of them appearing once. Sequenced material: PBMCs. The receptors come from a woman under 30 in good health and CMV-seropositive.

CDR3 sequence reads: CASSWDRGPDTQYF. The CDR3 nucleotides read TGTGCCAGCAGTTGGGACAGGGGGCCAGATACGCAGTATTTT. The chain has TRBV5-6 and TRBJ2-3, with 12 bases that match TRBD1. V lost 5 bases to trimming and J lost 4 bases; unmatched junction nucleotides: 2. CDR1 is SGHDT and CDR2 is YYEEEE in the germline V gene. This CDR3 is 14 amino acids long.

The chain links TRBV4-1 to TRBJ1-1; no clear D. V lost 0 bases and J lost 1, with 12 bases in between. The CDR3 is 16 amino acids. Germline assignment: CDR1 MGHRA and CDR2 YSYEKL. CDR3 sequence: CASSQESGLGNTEAFF. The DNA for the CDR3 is TGCGCCAGCAGCCAAGAATCGGGATTAGGGAACACTGAAGCTTTCTTT.